A single T cell receptor beta chain is shown here with its context. This sample is drawn from a study of blood T cell repertoires in COVID-19. TCRdb's table, derived via immunoSEQ multiplex PCR, lists solely in-frame clones and lacks some. The table lists some 270,000 clones, 85% of them singletons. Between the trimmed V and J ends, which lost 0 bases and 3 bases, there was a span of 15 bases. The CDR3 is made up of 16 amino acids. Per germline, CDR1 SGHRS and CDR2 YFSETQ. The sample taken for sequencing was PBMCs or T cells enriched from blood (not recorded which). The sequence came from a woman aged 45-60 years with acute COVID-19. The chain joins TRBV5-1 to TRBJ1-2, with a weak D call TRBD1 (5 bases). The CDR3 spells CASSLAPTVLDYGYTF. The CDR3 DNA reads as TGCGCCAGCAGCTTGGCCCCGACAGTACTTGACTATGGCTACACCTTC.